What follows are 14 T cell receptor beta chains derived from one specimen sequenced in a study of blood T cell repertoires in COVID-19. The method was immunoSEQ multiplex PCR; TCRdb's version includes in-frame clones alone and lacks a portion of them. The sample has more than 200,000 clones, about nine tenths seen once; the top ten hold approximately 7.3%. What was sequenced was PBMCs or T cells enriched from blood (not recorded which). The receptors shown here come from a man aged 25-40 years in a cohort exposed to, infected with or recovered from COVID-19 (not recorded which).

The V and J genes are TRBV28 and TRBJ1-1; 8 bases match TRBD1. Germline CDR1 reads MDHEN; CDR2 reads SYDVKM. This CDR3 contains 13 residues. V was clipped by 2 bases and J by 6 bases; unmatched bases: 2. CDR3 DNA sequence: TGTGCCAGCAGTTTAGGACAGGGAGCTGAAGCTTTCTTT. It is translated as CASSLGQGAEAFF.

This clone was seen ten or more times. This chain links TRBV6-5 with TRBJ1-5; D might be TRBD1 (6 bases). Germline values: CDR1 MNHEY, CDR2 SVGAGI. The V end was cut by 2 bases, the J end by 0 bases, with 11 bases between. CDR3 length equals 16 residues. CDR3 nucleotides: TGTGCCAGCAGTTACGGTGGACAGCCTAGCAATCAGCCCCAGCATTTT. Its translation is CASSYGGQPSNQPQHF.

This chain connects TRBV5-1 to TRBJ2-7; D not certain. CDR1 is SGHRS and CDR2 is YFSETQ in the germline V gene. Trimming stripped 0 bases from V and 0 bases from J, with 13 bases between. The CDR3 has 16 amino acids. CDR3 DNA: TGCGCCAGCAGCTTGGGCCCCGACTTCAGCTCCTACGAGCAGTACTTC. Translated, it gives CASSLGPDFSSYEQYF.

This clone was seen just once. CDR3 sequence (DNA): TGTGCCAGCAGCCGACGACCAATCCCCGTTCTGCCCTACAGGGTAAGAAGTATGAACACTGAAGCTTTCTTT. Protein product: CASSRRPIPVLPYRVRSMNTEAFF. The chain carries TRBV7-8 and TRBJ1-1; a possible D gene is TRBD1 (6 bases). V was cut by 5 bases and J by 0 bases, with 40 bases left in between. The CDR3 has 24 residues. The germline gives CDR1 SGHVS, CDR2 FQNEAQ.

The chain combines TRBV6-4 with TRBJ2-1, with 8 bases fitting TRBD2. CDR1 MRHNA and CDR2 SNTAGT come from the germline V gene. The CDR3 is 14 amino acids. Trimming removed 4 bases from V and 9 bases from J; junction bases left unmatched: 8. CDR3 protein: CASSGLAGRGEQFF. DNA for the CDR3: TGTGCCAGCAGTGGGTTAGCGGGAAGGGGTGAGCAGTTCTTC.

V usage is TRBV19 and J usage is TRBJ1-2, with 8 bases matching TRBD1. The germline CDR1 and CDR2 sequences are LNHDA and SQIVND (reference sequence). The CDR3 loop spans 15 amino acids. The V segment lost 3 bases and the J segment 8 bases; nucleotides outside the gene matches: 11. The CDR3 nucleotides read TGTGCCAGTAGTATCTATTGGGGACAGGAGGAAGGCTACACCTTC. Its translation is CASSIYWGQEEGYTF.

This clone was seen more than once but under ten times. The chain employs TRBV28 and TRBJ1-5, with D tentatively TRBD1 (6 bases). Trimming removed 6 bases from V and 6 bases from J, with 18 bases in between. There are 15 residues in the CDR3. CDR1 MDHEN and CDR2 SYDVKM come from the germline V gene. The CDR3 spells CASRPTGFLGQPQHF. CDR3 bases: TGTGCCAGCAGACCGACAGGTTTTCTGGGTCAGCCCCAGCATTTT. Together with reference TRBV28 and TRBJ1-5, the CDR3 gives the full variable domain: DVKVTQSSRYLVKRTGEKVFLECVQDMDHENMFWYRQDPGLGLRLIYFSYDVKMKEKGDIPEGYSVSREKKERFSLILESASTNQTSMYLCASRPTGFLGQPQHFGDGTRLSIL.

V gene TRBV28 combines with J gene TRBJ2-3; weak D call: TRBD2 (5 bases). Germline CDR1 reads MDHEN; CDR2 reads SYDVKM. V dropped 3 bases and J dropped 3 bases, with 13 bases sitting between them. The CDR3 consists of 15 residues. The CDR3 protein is CASSFTGISTDTQYF. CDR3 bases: TGTGCCAGCAGTTTCACGGGAATTAGTACAGATACGCAGTATTTT.

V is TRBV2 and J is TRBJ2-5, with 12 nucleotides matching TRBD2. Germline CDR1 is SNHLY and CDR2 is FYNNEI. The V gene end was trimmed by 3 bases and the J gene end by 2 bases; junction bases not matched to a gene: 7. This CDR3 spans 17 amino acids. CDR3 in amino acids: CASSEGRLAGGQETQYF. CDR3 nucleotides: TGTGCCAGCAGTGAGGGGCGGCTAGCGGGAGGGCAAGAGACCCAGTACTTC.

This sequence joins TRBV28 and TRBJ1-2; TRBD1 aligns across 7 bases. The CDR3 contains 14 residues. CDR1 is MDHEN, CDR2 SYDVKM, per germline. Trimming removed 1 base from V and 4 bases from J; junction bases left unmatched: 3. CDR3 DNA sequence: TGTGCCAGCAGTTTATTGGGGACAGCCTATGGCTACACCTTC. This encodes CASSLLGTAYGYTF.

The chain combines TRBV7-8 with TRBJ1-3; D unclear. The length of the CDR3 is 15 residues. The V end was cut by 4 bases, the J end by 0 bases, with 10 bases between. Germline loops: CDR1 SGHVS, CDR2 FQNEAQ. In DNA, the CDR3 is TGTGCCAGCAGCTACTCAGGAAACTCTGGAAACACCATATATTTT. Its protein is CASSYSGNSGNTIYF.

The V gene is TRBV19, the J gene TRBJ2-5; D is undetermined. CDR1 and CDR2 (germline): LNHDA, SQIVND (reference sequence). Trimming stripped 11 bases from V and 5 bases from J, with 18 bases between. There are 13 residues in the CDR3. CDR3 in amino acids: CAAAATSRETQYF. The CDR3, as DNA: TGTGCCGCGGCGGCAACGTCTCGGGAGACCCAGTACTTC.

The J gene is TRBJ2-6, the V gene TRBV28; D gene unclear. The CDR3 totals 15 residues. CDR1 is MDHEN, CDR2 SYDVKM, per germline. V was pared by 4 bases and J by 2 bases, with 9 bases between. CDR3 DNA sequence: TGTGCCAGCAGTTCCTTTTATGCTGGGGCCAACGTCCTGACTTTC. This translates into CASSSFYAGANVLTF.

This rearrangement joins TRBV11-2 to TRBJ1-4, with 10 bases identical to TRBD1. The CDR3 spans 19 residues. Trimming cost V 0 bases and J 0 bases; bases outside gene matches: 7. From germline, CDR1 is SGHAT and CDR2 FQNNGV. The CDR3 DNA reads TGTGCCAGCAGCTTAGATCATTGGACAGGGGGTGCAACTAATGAAAAACTGTTTTTT. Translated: CASSLDHWTGGATNEKLFF.